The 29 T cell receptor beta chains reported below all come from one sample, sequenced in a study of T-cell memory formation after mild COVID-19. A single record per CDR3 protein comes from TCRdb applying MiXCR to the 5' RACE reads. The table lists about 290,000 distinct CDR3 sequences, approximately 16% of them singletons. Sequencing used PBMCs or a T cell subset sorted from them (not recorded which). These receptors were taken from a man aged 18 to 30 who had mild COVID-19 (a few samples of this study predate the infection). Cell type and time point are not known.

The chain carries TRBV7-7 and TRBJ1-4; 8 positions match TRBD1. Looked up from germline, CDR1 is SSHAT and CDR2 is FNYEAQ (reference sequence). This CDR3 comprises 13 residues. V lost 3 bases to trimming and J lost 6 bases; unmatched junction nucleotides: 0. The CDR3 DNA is TGTGCCAGCAGCTTGGACAGGGATGAAAAACTGTTTTTT. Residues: CASSLDRDEKLFF.

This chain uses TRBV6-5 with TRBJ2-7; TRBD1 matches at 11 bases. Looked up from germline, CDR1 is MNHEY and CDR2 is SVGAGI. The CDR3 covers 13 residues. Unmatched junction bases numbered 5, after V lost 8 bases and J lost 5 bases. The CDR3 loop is CASQGTGGHEQYF. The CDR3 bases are TGTGCCAGCCAGGGGACAGGGGGACACGAGCAGTACTTC.

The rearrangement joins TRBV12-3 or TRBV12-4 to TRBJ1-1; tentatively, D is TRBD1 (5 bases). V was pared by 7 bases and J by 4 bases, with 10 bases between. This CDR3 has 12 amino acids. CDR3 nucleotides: TGTGCCAGCATCGATGGGGCCACTGAAGCTTTCTTT. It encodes CASIDGATEAFF.

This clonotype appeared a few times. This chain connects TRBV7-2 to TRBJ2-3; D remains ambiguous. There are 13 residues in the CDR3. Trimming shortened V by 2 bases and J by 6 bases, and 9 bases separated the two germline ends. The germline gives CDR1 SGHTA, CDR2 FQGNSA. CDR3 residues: CASSLTPWDTQYF. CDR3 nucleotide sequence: TGTGCCAGCAGCTTAACCCCCTGGGATACGCAGTATTTT.

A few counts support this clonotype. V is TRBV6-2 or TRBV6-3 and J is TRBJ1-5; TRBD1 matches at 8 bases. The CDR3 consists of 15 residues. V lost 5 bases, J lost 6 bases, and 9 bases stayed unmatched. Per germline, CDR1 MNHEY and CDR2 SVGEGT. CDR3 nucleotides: TGTGCCAGCAGTGTGACAGGGGACGGCATTCAGCCCCAGCATTTT. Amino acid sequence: CASSVTGDGIQPQHF.

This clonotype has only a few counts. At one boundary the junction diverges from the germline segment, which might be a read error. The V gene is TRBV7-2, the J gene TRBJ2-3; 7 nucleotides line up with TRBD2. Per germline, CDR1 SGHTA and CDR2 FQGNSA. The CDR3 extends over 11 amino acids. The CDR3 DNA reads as TGTGCCAGCAGCGTAGCGGGTACGCAGTATTTT. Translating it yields CASSVAGTQYF.

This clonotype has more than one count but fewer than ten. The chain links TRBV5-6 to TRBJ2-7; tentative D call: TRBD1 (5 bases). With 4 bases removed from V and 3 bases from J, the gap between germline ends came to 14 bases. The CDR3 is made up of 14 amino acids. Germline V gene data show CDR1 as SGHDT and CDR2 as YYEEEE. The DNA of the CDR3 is TGTGCCAGCAGCCACCCGACAGTTAGCTACGAGCAGTACTTC. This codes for CASSHPTVSYEQYF.

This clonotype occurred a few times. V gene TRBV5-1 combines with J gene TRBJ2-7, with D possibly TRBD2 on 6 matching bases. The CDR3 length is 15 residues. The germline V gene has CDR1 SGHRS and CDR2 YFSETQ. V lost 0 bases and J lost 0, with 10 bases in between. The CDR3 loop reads CASSLGHGSSYEQYV. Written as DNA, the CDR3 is TGCGCCAGCAGCTTGGGGCACGGGAGCTCCTACGAGCAGTACGTC.

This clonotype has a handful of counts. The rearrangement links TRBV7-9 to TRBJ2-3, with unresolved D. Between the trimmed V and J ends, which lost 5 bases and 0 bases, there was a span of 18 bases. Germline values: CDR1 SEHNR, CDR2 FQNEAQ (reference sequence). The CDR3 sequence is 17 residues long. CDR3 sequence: CASSPHAAGFSTDTQYF. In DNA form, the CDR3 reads TGTGCCAGCAGCCCGCACGCAGCAGGCTTTAGCACAGATACGCAGTATTTT.

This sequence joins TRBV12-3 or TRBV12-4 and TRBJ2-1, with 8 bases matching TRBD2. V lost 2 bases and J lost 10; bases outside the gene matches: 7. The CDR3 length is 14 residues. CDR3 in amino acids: CASSLRTGGREQFF. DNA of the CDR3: TGTGCCAGCAGTTTACGAACGGGGGGGAGGGAGCAGTTCTTC.

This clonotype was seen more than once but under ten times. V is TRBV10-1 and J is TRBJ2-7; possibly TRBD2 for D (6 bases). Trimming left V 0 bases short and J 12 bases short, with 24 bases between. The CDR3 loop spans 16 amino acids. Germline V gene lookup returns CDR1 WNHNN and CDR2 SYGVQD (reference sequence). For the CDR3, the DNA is TGCGCCAGCAGTGAGTCGATTGGGGGGACCCCTATTCGGCGGTACTTC. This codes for CASSESIGGTPIRRYF.

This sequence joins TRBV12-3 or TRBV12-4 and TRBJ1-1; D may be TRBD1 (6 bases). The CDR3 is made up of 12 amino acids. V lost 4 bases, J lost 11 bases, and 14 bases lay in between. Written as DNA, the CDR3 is TGTGCCAGCAGTTCCGACAGGTTTTCGGCTTTCTTT. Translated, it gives CASSSDRFSAFF.

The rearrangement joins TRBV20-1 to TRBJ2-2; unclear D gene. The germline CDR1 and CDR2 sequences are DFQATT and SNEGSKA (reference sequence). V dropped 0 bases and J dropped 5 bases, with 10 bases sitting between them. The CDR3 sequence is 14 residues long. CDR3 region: CSARDLEPTGELFF. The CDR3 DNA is TGCAGTGCTAGAGATCTGGAACCGACCGGGGAGCTGTTTTTT.

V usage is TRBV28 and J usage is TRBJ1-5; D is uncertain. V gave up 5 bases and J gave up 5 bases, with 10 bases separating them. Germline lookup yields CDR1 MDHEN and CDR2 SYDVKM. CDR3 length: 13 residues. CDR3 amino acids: CASSPHLYQPQHF. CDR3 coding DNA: TGTGCCAGCAGTCCGCACCTATATCAGCCCCAGCATTTT.

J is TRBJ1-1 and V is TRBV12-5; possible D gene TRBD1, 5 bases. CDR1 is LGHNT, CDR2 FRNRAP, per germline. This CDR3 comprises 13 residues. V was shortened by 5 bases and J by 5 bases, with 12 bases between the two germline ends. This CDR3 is CASGPQAGTEAFF. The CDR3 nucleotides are TGTGCTAGTGGTCCCCAGGCAGGGACTGAAGCTTTCTTT.

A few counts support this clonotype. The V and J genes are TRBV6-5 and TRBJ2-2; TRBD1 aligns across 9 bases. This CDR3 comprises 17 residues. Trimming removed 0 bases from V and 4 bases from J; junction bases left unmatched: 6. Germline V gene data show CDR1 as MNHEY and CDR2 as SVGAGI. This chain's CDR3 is CASSYSNRGHGTGELFF. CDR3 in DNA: TGTGCCAGCAGTTACTCGAACAGGGGGCACGGCACCGGGGAGCTGTTTTTT.

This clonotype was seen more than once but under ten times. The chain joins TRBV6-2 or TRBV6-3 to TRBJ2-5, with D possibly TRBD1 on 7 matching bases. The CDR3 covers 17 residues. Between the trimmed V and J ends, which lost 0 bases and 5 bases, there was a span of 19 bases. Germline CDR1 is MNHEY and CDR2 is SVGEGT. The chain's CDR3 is CASSYSGGGDWGETQYF. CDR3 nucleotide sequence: TGTGCCAGCAGTTACTCTGGAGGGGGCGATTGGGGTGAGACCCAGTACTTC.

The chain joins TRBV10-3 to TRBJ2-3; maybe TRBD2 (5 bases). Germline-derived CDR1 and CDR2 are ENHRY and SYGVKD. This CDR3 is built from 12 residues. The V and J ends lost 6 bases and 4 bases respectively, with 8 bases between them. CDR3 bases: TGTGCCATCAGAGGACTGTCAGATACGCAGTATTTT. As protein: CAIRGLSDTQYF.

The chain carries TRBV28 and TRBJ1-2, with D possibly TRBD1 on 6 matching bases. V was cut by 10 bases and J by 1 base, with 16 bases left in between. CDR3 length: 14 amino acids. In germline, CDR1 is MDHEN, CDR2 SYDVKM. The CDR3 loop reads CATQPGGLNYGYTF. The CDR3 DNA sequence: TGTGCCACCCAACCCGGGGGCCTTAACTATGGCTACACCTTC.

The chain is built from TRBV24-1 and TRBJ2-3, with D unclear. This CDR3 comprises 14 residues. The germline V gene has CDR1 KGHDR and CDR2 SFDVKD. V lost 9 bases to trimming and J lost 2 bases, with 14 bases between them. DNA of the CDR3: TGTGCCACCCGATCGACGGCCCACACAGATACGCAGTATTTT. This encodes CATRSTAHTDTQYF.

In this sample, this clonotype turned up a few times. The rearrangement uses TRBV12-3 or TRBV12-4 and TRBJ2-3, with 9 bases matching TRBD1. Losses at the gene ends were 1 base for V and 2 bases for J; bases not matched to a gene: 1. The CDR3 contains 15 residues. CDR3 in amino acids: CASSLDRGHTDTQYF. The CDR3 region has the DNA TGTGCCAGCAGTTTAGACAGGGGGCACACAGATACGCAGTATTTT.

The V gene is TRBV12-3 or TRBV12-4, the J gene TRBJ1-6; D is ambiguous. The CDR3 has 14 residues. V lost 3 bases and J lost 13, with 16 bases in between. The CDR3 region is CASSFTGSGRPLHF. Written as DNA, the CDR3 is TGTGCCAGCAGTTTTACCGGTTCAGGCCGCCCCCTCCACTTT.

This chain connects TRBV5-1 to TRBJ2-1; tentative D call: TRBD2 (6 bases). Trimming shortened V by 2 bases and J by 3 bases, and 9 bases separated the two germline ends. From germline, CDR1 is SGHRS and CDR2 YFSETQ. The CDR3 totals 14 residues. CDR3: CASSLWGVYNEQFF. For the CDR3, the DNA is TGCGCCAGCAGCTTATGGGGGGTCTACAATGAGCAGTTCTTC.

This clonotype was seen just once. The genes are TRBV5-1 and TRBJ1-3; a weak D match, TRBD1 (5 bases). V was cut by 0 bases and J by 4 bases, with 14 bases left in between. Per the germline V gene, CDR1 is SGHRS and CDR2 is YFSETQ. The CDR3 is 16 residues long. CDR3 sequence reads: CASSLDRGEAGNTIYF. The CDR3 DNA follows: TGCGCCAGCAGCTTGGATAGAGGGGAGGCCGGAAACACCATATATTTT. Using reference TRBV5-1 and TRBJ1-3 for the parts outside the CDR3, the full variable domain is KAGVTQTPRYLIKTRGQQVTLSCSPISGHRSVSWYQQTPGQGLQFLFEYFSETQRNKGNFPGRFSGRQFSNSRSEMNVSTLELGDSALYLCASSLDRGEAGNTIYFGEGSWLTVV.

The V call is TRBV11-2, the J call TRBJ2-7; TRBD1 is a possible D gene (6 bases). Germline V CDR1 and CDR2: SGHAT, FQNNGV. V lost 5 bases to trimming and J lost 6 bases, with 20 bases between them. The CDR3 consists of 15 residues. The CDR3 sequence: CASSNRDKRRGEQYF. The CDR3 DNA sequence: TGTGCCAGCAGCAACCGGGACAAACGACGCGGCGAGCAGTACTTC. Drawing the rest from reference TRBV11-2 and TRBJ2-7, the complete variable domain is EAGVAQSPRYKIIEKRQSVAFWCNPISGHATLYWYQQILGQGPKLLIQFQNNGVVDDSQLPKDRFSAERLKGVDSTLKIQPAKLEDSAVYLCASSNRDKRRGEQYFGPGTRLTVT.

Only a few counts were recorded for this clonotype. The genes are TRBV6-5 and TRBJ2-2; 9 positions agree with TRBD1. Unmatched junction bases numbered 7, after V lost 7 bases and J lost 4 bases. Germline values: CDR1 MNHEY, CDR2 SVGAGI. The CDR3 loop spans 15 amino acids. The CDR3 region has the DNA TGTGCCAGCAATACAGGGGGCGCGGGCACCGGGGAGCTGTTTTTT. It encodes CASNTGGAGTGELFF.

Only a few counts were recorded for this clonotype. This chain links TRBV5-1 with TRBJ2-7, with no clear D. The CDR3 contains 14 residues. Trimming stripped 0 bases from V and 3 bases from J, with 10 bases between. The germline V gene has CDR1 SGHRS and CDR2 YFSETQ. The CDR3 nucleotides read TGCGCCAGCAGCTTGGGTAGTTCAAACTACGAGCAGTACTTC. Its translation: CASSLGSSNYEQYF.

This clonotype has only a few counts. This CDR3 reads CASSLAQVPGELFF. The CDR3 DNA reads TGTGCCAGCAGCTTAGCACAGGTTCCCGGGGAGCTGTTTTTT. The gene calls are TRBV7-9 and TRBJ2-2; maybe TRBD1 (5 bases). V lost 0 bases and J lost 6, with 8 bases in between. This CDR3 has 14 amino acids. Per germline, CDR1 SEHNR and CDR2 FQNEAQ (reference sequence).

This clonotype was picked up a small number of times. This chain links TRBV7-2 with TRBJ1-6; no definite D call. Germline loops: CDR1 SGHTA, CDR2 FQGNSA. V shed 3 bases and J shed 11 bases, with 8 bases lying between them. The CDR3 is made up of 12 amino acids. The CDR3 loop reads CASSLPETPLHF. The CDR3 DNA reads TGTGCCAGCAGCTTGCCCGAAACACCCCTCCACTTT. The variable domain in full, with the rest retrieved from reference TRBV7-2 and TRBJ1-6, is GAGVSQSPSNKVTEKGKDVELRCDPISGHTALYWYRQSLGQGLEFLIYFQGNSAPDKSGLPSDRFSAERTGGSVSTLTIQRTQQEDSAVYLCASSLPETPLHFGNGTRLTVT.